This TCR beta chain is drawn from a study of metastatic and nonmetastatic thyroid tumors. Study-wide background: Malignant and benign thyroid patients had repertoires compared in peripheral blood and tumor or nodule tissue.

Methods used by the authors: A papillary thyroid cancer distant-metastasis classifier was built from CDR3 differences across clinicopathological groups. Through MiXCR, TCRdb re-clonotyped the PCR reads. TCRdb, not the original authors, processed these V and J calls. The sample has tens of thousands of clones; 15% are singletons. The germline CDR1 and CDR2 sequences are SGHRS and YFSETQ. V was cut by 2 bases and J by 2 bases, with 14 bases left in between. The CDR3 consists of 15 residues. Ahead of thyroid surgery, no patient had received treatment of any kind. The chain links TRBV5-1 to TRBJ2-7; D ambiguous. The receptor was derived from a male donor with papillary thyroid cancer or a benign thyroid nodule (not recorded which). Some clones in this sample may be carry-over from other donors' samples. The specimen sequenced was blood. This CDR3 reads CASSFGLGPTYEQYF. CDR3 nucleotide sequence: TGCGCCAGCAGCTTTGGTTTAGGACCAACCTACGAGCAGTACTTC.